Ten or more counts support the clone carrying this T cell receptor (beta chain). Its antigen is not known. The length of the CDR3 is 17 residues. The V end lost 1 base, the J end lost 0 bases, and 13 bases lay between the germline ends. Germline V gene data show CDR1 as SGHVS and CDR2 as FNYEAQ. This sample stems from a study of T cell repertoires in cytomegalovirus infection. Study information: TCR beta signatures that were public indicated CMV infection and matching HLA type.

TCRdb processed the reads anew with MiXCR; each CDR3 protein has one entry. Found here are under 800,000 distinct CDR3 sequences, more than 20% of them singletons; the top ten hold under 8.5%. Study conclusions and caveats: Cumulated frequencies of public TCR beta families served to identify carriers of CMV plus the relevant HLA. CMV-specific HLA-C-restricted TCR beta clonotypes dominated the ex vivo response.

The sample taken for sequencing was CD8+ T cells from PBMCs. The origin of this receptor is a human donor in good health (CMV status not recorded). Some clones in this sample may be carry-over from other donors' samples. The rearrangement links TRBV7-6 to TRBJ1-3; no firm D call. The CDR3 DNA follows: TGTGCCAGCAGCTTAGGTTCGTCCAAGAACTCTGGAAACACCATATATTTT. The encoded protein is CASSLGSSKNSGNTIYF.